These 10 T cell receptor beta chains were sequenced from one sample in a study of blood T cell repertoires in COVID-19 (dated by TCRdb to between 2020 and 2021). Libraries were built with the immunoSEQ multiplex PCR assay. TCRdb mirrors the immuneACCESS table, restricted to in-frame sequences. Some clones are absent from its copies; in checked studies, under half trace to an unresolved V gene, and the reason for the others is unknown. The sample has about 300,000 clones on record, 65% to 90% of them singletons. The ten largest account for about an eighth of the sample. Sequences were obtained from peripheral blood. The receptor source for this set is a human donor in a cohort sampled during active COVID-19.

The chain couples TRBV5-1 to TRBJ2-3; tentative D call: TRBD2 (5 bases). The CDR3 length is 14 residues. Deletions cut 2 bases from V and 4 bases from J, with 11 bases between. Germline V gene data show CDR1 as SGHRS and CDR2 as YFSETQ. Here the CDR3 DNA reads TGCGCCAGCAGCTTAGGCCTAGCCCCAGATACGCAGTATTTT. Translated, it gives CASSLGLAPDTQYF.

The chain is built from TRBV2 and TRBJ1-5; TRBD1 matches 7 bases. J gave up 4 bases and V 6 bases, and 3 bases lay outside the gene matches. The CDR3 is made up of 13 amino acids. The germline V gene has CDR1 SNHLY and CDR2 FYNNEI. The DNA for the CDR3 is TGTGCCAGCAGGGGACAGACTAATCAGCCCCAGCATTTT. It codes for CASRGQTNQPQHF.

This rearrangement joins TRBV12-3 or TRBV12-4 to TRBJ1-1; 11 bases agree with TRBD1. Losses at the gene ends were 1 base for V and 11 bases for J; bases not matched to a gene: 3. This CDR3 spans 13 amino acids. The CDR3 DNA reads TGTGCCAGCAGTTTAGTCGGACAGGGGGCCGCTTTCTTT. Encoded protein: CASSLVGQGAAFF.

The V call is TRBV19, the J call TRBJ2-3, with D perhaps matching TRBD2 (6 bases). This CDR3 has 17 residues. V was trimmed by 4 bases and J by 1 base, leaving 18 bases between them. The V gene's germline CDR1 is LNHDA and CDR2 SQIVND (reference sequence). The DNA for the CDR3 is TGTGCCAGTAGTACCGCAACGGGGGTTGGCGGCACAGATACGCAGTATTTT. Translation: CASSTATGVGGTDTQYF.

The genes are TRBV28 and TRBJ1-5; a possible D gene is TRBD1 (5 bases). The germline CDR1 and CDR2 sequences are MDHEN and SYDVKM. V lost 5 bases to trimming and J lost 11 bases, with 13 bases between them. The CDR3 covers 12 residues. The CDR3 nucleotides read TGTGCCAGCAGTCCCGGGGGAAGGGCCCAGCATTTT. Translated, it gives CASSPGGRAQHF.

The CDR3 region is CASSPGLGSQNSYNEQFF. CDR3 nucleotide sequence: TGTGCCAGCAGCCCCGGACTGGGGTCACAGAACTCCTACAATGAGCAGTTCTTC. The V and J genes are TRBV7-2 and TRBJ2-1; possible D gene TRBD2, 5 bases. The CDR3 is made up of 18 amino acids. In germline, CDR1 is SGHTA, CDR2 FQGNSA. V lost 5 bases to trimming and J lost 0 bases, with 20 bases between them.

This clone came up once. V is TRBV10-3 and J is TRBJ1-6, with D hard to call. V was cut by 5 bases and J by 10 bases, with 12 bases left in between. The germline V gene has CDR1 ENHRY and CDR2 SYGVKD. The CDR3 is made up of 13 amino acids. The CDR3 reads CAISRGVESPLHF. The CDR3 DNA follows: TGTGCCATCAGTCGGGGTGTAGAGTCACCCCTCCACTTT.

V usage is TRBV7-3 and J usage is TRBJ1-1, with D possibly TRBD1 on 5 matching bases. This CDR3 is built from 13 residues. Germline V gene lookup returns CDR1 SGHTA and CDR2 FQGTGA. Trimming cost V 6 bases and J 3 bases, with 11 bases left between them. The CDR3 region is CASRGPGDTEAFF. The CDR3 DNA is TGTGCCAGCAGAGGACCGGGGGACACTGAAGCTTTCTTT. Filled out from reference TRBV7-3 and TRBJ1-1, the complete variable domain reads GAGVSQTPSNKVTEKGKYVELRCDPISGHTALYWYRQSLGQGPEFLIYFQGTGAADDSGLPNDRFFAVRPEGSVSTLKIQRTERGDSAVYLCASRGPGDTEAFFGQGTRLTVV.

The chain recombines TRBV10-3 with TRBJ2-3; perhaps TRBD1 as D (6 bases). Germline values: CDR1 ENHRY, CDR2 SYGVKD. The ends were cut back, 4 bases at V and 0 bases at J, with 8 bases in the middle. The CDR3 spans 14 residues. CDR3 region: CAISATGSTDTQYF. The CDR3 DNA sequence: TGTGCCATCAGTGCAACAGGGAGCACAGATACGCAGTATTTT.

V usage is TRBV6-5 and J usage is TRBJ2-2; TRBD2 matches 8 bases. Per the germline V gene, CDR1 is MNHEY and CDR2 is SVGAGI. J was trimmed by 6 bases and V by 11 bases; bases with no gene match: 11. This CDR3 contains 14 residues. The CDR3, as DNA: TGTGCCCAGGGAAGCGGGAGTAGCGCCGGGGAGCTGTTTTTT. This codes for CAQGSGSSAGELFF.